These 9 T cell receptor beta chains originate from one sample sequenced in a study of T cell responses to AZD1222 COVID-19 vaccine. This table comes from immunoSEQ multiplex PCR, and its TCRdb copy is limited to in-frame clones, with some not included. The top ten clones hold around 2.5% of a sample with approximately 200,000 clones, 80% to 90% of them seen once. The input for sequencing was peripheral blood, taken on day 0 of MenACWY control vaccination. These receptors came from an adult in good health.

The chain has TRBV5-4 and TRBJ2-7; 13 bases align to TRBD2. With V trimmed by 4 bases and J by 2 bases, 3 bases remained unmatched. Germline V gene sequence: CDR1 SGHNT, CDR2 YYREEE (reference sequence). CDR3 size: 15 residues. The CDR3 bases are TGTGCCAGCAGCGTGGGACTAGCGGGGACCTACGAGCAGTACTTC. Translating gives CASSVGLAGTYEQYF.

The chain carries TRBV29-1 and TRBJ2-3; possible D gene TRBD1, 6 bases. The germline V gene encodes CDR1 SQVTM and CDR2 ANQGSEA. This CDR3 is built from 13 residues. Trimming left V 6 bases short and J 6 bases short, with 16 bases between. The CDR3 bases are TGCAGCGTGGGGCCAGGGGTCTCCGATACGCAGTATTTT. It is translated as CSVGPGVSDTQYF.

This chain joins TRBV10-3 and TRBJ1-2, with 7 bases lining up with TRBD1. After removal of 8 bases from V and 2 bases from J, the junction contained 5 bases not matched to a gene. The length of the CDR3 is 13 residues. CDR1 and CDR2 (germline): ENHRY, SYGVKD. The CDR3 DNA sequence: TGTGCCATCTCGACAGGGCCGAACTATGGCTACACCTTC. Residues: CAISTGPNYGYTF.

The J gene is TRBJ1-1, the V gene TRBV12-3 or TRBV12-4, with D hard to call. The CDR3 loop spans 12 amino acids. V was shortened by 5 bases and J by 8 bases, with 12 bases between the two germline ends. CDR3 protein: CASSPRRSEAFF. For the CDR3, the DNA is TGTGCCAGCAGTCCCAGAAGGTCCGAAGCTTTCTTT.

The gene calls are TRBV5-5 and TRBJ2-7, with D perhaps matching TRBD1 (5 bases). There are 14 residues in the CDR3. The germline gives CDR1 SGHKS, CDR2 YYEKEE (reference sequence). With 2 bases removed from V and 2 bases from J, the gap between germline ends came to 11 bases. CDR3 sequence: CASSFFRVPYEQYF. In DNA, the CDR3 is TGTGCCAGCAGCTTTTTCAGGGTACCCTACGAGCAGTACTTC. The variable domain in full, completed from reference TRBV5-5 and TRBJ2-7, reads DAGVTQSPTHLIKTRGQQVTLRCSPISGHKSVSWYQQVLGQGPQFIFQYYEKEERGRGNFPDRFSARQFPNYSSELNVNALLLGDSALYLCASSFFRVPYEQYFGPGTRLTVT.

The chain employs TRBV7-9 and TRBJ1-6; no definite D call. This CDR3 region has 14 residues. Germline V gives CDR1 SEHNR, CDR2 FQNEAQ (reference sequence). V dropped 5 bases and J dropped 4 bases, with 9 bases sitting between them. The CDR3 region is CASSPDGYNSPLHF. The CDR3 region has the DNA TGTGCCAGCAGCCCGGACGGGTATAATTCACCCCTCCACTTT.

This sequence joins TRBV21-1 and TRBJ1-6; TRBD1 is the table's D call and was not checked against the DNA. TRBV21-1 is an annotated pseudogene. This CDR3 is 20 amino acids long. The DNA of the CDR3 is TGTGCCAGCAGCAAAGTAACCGGGTCGGGGACAGGGCCCCTATTTTCACCCCTCCACTTT. The encoded protein is CASSKVTGSGTGPLFSPLHF.

The rearrangement joins TRBV24-1 to TRBJ1-1; D remains ambiguous. V was pared by 3 bases and J by 3 bases, with 10 bases between. Germline V gene sequence: CDR1 KGHDR, CDR2 SFDVKD. CDR3 size: 14 residues. This chain's CDR3 is CATSDPRRDTEAFF. DNA of the CDR3: TGTGCCACCAGTGATCCCCGCAGAGACACTGAAGCTTTCTTT.

The chain has TRBV18 and TRBJ1-6; 7 bases are a match to TRBD1. Trimming at V came to 6 bases and at J to 5 bases, leaving 4 bases not matched to a gene. Germline V gives CDR1 KGHSH, CDR2 LQKENI. This CDR3 is built from 14 residues. DNA for the CDR3: TGTGCCAGCTCTCAGGACAGGAATAATTCACCCCTCCACTTT. Amino acid sequence: CASSQDRNNSPLHF.